This T cell receptor beta chain was profiled in a study of cytomegalovirus exposure and HLA in healthy donors. Points from the study as a whole: Most TCR beta V segments were productive about 87% or about 30% of the time in an earlier analysis. Per published reports, the classifier diagnosed cytomegalovirus status with high specificity and sensitivity. Roughly uniform sequencing depth across donors was assumed, possibly incorrectly.

V was pared by 6 bases and J by 6 bases, with 9 bases between. This CDR3 has 12 residues. Germline V gives CDR1 MDHEN, CDR2 SYDVKM. With 60 Vbeta and 13 Jbeta primers, the PCR was carried out. In the study's own analysis: As a later analysis found, there were around 86 million unique TCR beta chains, of which around 10 million were shared. Profiled with immunoSEQ multiplex PCR; TCRdb holds only in-frame clones, not every one. V, J and clone size are taken as reported in that table, and D and trimming were inferred from the DNA itself. The top ten clones hold roughly 6.1% of a sample with roughly 79,000 clones, approximately 74% of them seen once. About this clone: Its antigen is unidentified.

The rearrangement joins TRBV28 to TRBJ1-5; D is unresolved. This clonotype originated in a woman between 50 and 59 years old in good health and CMV-seropositive. Material for sequencing was PBMCs. The CDR3 sequence is CASRSVSQPQHF. For the CDR3, the DNA is TGTGCCAGCAGATCTGTGAGTCAGCCCCAGCATTTT.